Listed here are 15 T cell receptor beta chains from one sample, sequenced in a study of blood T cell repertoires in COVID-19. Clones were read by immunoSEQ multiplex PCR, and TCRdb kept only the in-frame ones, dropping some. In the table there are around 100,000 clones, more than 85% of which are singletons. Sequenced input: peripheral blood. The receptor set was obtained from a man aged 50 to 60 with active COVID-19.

The CDR3 nucleotides are TGTGCCAGCAGCTTAGCGACAGGAAAGCCAGGCAATGAGCAGTTCTTC. Translated, it gives CASSLATGKPGNEQFF. The genes are TRBV7-9 and TRBJ2-1; D is perhaps TRBD1 (6 bases). This CDR3 has 16 residues. Germline loops: CDR1 SEHNR, CDR2 FQNEAQ (reference sequence). With 0 bases removed from V and 6 bases from J, the gap between germline ends came to 15 bases.

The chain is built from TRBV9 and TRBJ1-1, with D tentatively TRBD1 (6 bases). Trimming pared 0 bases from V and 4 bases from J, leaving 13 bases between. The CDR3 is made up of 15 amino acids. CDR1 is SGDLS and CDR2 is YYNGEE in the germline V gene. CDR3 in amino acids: CASSVVGGGFTEAFF. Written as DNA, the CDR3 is TGTGCCAGCAGCGTAGTAGGGGGTGGTTTCACTGAAGCTTTCTTT. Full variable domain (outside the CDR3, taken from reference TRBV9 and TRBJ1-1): DSGVTQTPKHLITATGQRVTLRCSPRSGDLSVYWYQQSLDQGLQFLIQYYNGEERAKGNILERFSAQQFPDLHSELNLSSLELGDSALYFCASSVVGGGFTEAFFGQGTRLTVV.

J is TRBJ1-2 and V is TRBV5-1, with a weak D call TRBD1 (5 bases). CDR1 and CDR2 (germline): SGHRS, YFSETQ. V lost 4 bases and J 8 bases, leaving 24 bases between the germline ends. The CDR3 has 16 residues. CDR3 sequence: CASSRHLADSSGGYTF. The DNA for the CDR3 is TGCGCCAGCAGCCGACACCTCGCAGACTCGTCAGGGGGCTACACCTTC.

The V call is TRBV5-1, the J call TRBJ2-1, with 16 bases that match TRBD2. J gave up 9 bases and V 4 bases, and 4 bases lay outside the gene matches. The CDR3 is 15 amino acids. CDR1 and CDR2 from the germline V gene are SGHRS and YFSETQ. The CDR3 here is CASSPGTSGRGEQFF. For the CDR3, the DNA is TGCGCCAGCAGCCCGGGGACTAGCGGGAGGGGTGAGCAGTTCTTC.

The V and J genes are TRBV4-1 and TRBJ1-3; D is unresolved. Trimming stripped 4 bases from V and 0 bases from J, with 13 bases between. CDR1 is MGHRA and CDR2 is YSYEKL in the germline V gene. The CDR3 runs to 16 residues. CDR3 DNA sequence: TGCGCCAGCAGCCCGTTTCCATCGAGCTCTGGAAACACCATATATTTT. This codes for CASSPFPSSSGNTIYF.

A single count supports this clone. The CDR3, as DNA: TGTGCCAGCAGAGAGACGGGACAGCTACAGGGAAACACCATATATTTT. The encoded protein is CASRETGQLQGNTIYF. The chain employs TRBV6-6 and TRBJ1-3; 7 nucleotides align to TRBD1. The V segment lost 6 bases and the J segment 4 bases; nucleotides outside the gene matches: 12. Germline V CDR1 and CDR2: MNHNY, SVGAGI (reference sequence). CDR3 length equals 16 residues.

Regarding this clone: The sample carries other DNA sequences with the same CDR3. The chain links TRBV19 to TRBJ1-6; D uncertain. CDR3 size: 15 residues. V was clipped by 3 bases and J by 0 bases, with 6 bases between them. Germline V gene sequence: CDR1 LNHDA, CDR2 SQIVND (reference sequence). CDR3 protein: CASSIGSSYNSPLHF. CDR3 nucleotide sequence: TGTGCCAGTAGTATTGGGAGCTCCTATAATTCACCCCTCCACTTT.

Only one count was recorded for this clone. In DNA form, the CDR3 reads TGTGCCAGTAGTTTGGGACAGACCGATCAGCCCCAGCATTTT. Translating gives CASSLGQTDQPQHF. The chain is built from TRBV19 and TRBJ1-5, with 7 positions matching TRBD1. This CDR3 region has 14 residues. Germline V gives CDR1 LNHDA, CDR2 SQIVND (reference sequence). Unmatched junction bases numbered 6, after V lost 5 bases and J lost 5 bases.

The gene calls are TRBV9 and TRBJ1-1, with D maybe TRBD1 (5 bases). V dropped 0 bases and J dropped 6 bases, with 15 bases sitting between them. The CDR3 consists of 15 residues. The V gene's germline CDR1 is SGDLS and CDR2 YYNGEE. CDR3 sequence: CASSVVDSPTPEAFF. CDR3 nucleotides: TGTGCCAGCAGCGTAGTTGACAGTCCCACCCCTGAAGCTTTCTTT.

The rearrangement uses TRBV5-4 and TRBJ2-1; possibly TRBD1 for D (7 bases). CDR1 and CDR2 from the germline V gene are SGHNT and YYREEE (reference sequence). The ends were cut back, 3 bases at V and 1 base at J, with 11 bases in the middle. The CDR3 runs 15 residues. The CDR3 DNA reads TGTGCCAGCAGCTGGGGGGACAGTTCCTACAATGAGCAGTTCTTC. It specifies CASSWGDSSYNEQFF.

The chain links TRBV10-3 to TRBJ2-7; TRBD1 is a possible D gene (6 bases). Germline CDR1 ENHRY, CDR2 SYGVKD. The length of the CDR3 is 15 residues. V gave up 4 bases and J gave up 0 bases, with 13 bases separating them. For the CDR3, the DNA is TGTGCCATCAGTGCAGGGGACGGATACTCCTACGAGCAGTACTTC. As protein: CAISAGDGYSYEQYF.

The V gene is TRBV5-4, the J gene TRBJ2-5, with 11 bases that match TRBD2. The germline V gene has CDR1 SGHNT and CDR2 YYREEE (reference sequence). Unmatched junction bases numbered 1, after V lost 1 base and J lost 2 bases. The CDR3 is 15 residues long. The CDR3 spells CASSLPSGGQETQYF. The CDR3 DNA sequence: TGTGCCAGCAGCTTGCCTAGCGGGGGGCAAGAGACCCAGTACTTC.

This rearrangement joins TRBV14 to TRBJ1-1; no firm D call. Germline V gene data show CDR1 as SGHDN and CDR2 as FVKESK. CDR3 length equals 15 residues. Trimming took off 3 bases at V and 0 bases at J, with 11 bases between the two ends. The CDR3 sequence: CASSQHRNMNTEAFF. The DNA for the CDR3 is TGTGCCAGCAGCCAGCACAGAAACATGAACACTGAAGCTTTCTTT. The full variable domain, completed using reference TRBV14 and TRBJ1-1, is EAGVTQFPSHSVIEKGQTVTLRCDPISGHDNLYWYRRVMGKEIKFLLHFVKESKQDESGMPNNRFLAERTGGTYSTLKVQPAELEDSGVYFCASSQHRNMNTEAFFGQGTRLTVV.

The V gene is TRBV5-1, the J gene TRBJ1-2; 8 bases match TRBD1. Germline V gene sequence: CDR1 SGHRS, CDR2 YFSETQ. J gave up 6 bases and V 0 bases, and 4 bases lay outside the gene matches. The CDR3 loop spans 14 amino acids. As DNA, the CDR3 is TGCGCCAGCAGCTTGGACCAGGGGGCGAATGGCTACACCTTC. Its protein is CASSLDQGANGYTF.

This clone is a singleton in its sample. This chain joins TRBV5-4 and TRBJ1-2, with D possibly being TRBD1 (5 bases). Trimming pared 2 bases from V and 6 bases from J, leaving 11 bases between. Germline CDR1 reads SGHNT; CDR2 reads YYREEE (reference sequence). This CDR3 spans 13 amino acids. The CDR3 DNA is TGTGCCAGCAGCTTCAGGGTTGAGGATGGCTACACCTTC. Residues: CASSFRVEDGYTF. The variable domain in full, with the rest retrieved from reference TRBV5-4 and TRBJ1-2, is ETGVTQSPTHLIKTRGQQVTLRCSSQSGHNTVSWYQQALGQGPQFIFQYYREEENGRGNFPPRFSGLQFPNYSSELNVNALELDDSALYLCASSFRVEDGYTFGSGTRLTVV.